The sequence of this T cell receptor (beta chain) was determined in a study of chemoradiotherapy in HPV16-positive cancers. The data were produced by immunoSEQ multiplex PCR, yet TCRdb's version contains in-frame clones alone and is incomplete. The sample gives under 7,500 clones, roughly 83% of which show up once; 5.5% to 6.5% is in the top ten. Sequenced here: tumor tissue, sampled from a patient who underwent chemoradiotherapy. This receptor was obtained from a human donor with HPV-associated anogenital cancer.

CDR3: CAWSPPDRNTEAFF. Written as DNA, the CDR3 is TGTGCCTGGAGTCCACCGGACAGGAACACTGAAGCTTTCTTT. The chain uses TRBV30 and TRBJ1-1; D may be TRBD1 (6 bases). Germline CDR1 and CDR2: GTSNPN and SVGIG (reference sequence). The CDR3 has 14 residues. V was shortened by 2 bases and J by 1 base, with 11 bases between the two germline ends.